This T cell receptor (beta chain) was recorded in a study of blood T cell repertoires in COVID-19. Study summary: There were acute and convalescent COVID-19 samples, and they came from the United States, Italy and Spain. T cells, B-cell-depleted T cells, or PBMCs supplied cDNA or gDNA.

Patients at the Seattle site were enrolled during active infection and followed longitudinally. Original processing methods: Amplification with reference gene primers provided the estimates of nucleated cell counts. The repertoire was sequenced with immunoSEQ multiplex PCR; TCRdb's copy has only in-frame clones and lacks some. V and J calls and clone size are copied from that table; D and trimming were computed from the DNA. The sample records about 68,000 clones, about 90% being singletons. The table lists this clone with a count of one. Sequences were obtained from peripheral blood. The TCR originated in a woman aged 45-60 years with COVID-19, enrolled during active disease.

The CDR3 here is CASSRPHGGRETQYF. DNA for the CDR3: TGTGCCAGCAGCCGACCTCACGGAGGTCGGGAGACCCAGTACTTC. The V and J genes are TRBV7-8 and TRBJ2-5, with a tentative D call TRBD2 (5 bases). Deletions cut 5 bases from V and 5 bases from J, with 18 bases between. Looked up from germline, CDR1 is SGHVS and CDR2 is FQNEAQ. The CDR3 spans 15 residues.